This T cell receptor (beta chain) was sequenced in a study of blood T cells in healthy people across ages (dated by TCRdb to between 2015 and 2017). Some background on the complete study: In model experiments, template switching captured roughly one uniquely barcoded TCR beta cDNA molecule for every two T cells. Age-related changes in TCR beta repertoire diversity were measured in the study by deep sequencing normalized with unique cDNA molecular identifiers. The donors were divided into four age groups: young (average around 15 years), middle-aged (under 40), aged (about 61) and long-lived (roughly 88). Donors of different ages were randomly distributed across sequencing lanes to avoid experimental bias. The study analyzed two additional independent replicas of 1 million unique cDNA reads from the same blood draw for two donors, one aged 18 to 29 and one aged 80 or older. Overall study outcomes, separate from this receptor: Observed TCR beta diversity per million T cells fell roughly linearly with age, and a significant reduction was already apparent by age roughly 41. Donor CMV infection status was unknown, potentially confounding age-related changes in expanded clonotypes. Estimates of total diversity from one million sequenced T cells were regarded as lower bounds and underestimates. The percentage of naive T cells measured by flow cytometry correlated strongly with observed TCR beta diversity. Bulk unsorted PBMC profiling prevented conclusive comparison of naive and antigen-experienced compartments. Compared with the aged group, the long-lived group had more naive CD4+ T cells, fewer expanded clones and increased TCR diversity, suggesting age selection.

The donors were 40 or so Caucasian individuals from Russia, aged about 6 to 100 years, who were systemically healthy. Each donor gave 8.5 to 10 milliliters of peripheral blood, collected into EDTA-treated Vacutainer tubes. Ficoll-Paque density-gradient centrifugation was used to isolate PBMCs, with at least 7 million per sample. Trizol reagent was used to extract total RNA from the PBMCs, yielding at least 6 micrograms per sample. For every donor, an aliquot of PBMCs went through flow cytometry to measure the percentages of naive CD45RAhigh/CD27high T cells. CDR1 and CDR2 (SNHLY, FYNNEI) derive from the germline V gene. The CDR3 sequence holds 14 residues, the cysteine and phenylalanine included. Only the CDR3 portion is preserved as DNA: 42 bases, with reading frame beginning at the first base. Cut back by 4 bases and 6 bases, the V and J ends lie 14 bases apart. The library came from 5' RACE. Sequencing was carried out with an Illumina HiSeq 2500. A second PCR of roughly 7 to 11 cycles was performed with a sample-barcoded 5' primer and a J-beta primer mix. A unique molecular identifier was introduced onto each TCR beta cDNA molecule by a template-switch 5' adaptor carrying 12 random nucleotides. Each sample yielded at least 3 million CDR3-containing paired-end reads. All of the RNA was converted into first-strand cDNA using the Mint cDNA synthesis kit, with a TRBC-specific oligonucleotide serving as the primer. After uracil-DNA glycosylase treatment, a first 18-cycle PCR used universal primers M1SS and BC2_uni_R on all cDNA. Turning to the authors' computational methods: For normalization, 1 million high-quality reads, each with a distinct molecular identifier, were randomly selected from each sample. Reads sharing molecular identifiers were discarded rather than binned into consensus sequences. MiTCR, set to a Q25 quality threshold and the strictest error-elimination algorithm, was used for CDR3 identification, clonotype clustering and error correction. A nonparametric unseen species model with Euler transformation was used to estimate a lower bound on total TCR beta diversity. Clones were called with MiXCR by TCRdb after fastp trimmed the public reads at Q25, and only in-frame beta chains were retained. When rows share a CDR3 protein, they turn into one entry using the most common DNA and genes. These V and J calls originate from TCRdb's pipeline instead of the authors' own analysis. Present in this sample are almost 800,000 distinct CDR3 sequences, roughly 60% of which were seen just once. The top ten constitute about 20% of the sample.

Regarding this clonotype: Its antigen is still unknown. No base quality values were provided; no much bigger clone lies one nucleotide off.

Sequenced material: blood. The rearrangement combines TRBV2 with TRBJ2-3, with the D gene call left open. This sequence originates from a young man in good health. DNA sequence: TGTGCCAGCAGTGCCACTCGTGGGCCGGATACGCAGTATTTT. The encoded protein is CASSATRGPDTQYF.